This T cell receptor (beta chain) was identified in a study of liver allograft versus peripheral blood T cells. Looking at the study overall: T cell receptor repertoires in transplanted livers were compared with those in recipients' peripheral blood.

This clonotype is judged medium-sized (0.01 to 0.1%). What it binds is not known. This CDR3 contains 14 residues. The ends were cut back, 4 bases at V and 3 bases at J, with 9 bases in the middle. Germline V lookup: CDR1 MNHNY, CDR2 SVGAGI (reference sequence). Notes on the study in general: Liver allograft T cell receptor repertoires were reported to differ from peripheral blood repertoires.

TCRdb passed the reads through MiXCR, listing each CDR3 protein once. The profile covers about 5,600 distinct CDR3 sequences, with 14% appearing a single time and roughly 3.1% taken by the ten largest. The TCR comes from a human patient who had a liver transplant. The T cells may come from the graft donor. The J gene is TRBJ1-4, the V gene TRBV6-6; the D is unclear. The CDR3 DNA reads as TGTGCCAGCAGTTCCTCGGGGTCTAATGAAAAACTGTTTTTT. Protein: CASSSSGSNEKLFF.